Listed here are 31 T cell receptor beta chains from one sample, sequenced in a study of cytomegalovirus exposure and HLA in healthy donors. The PCR used 60 Vbeta and 13 Jbeta primers. Profiling relied on immunoSEQ multiplex PCR, and the TCRdb table lists in-frame clones only, not all of them. The repertoire has some 120,000 clones, about 80% of them found once; the top ten carry under 3.5%. The sample consisted of PBMCs. All receptors derive from a female donor in good health and CMV-seronegative.

The V call is TRBV19, the J call TRBJ1-2; unclear D gene. V was shortened by 3 bases and J by 2 bases, with 7 bases between the two germline ends. Germline V gene data show CDR1 as LNHDA and CDR2 as SQIVND (reference sequence). The CDR3 covers 13 residues. The CDR3 loop is CASSIAVNYGYTF. CDR3 DNA: TGTGCCAGTAGTATTGCGGTAAACTATGGCTACACCTTC.

In its sample, this clone was seen a few times. This chain links TRBV4-1 with TRBJ1-6; tentatively, D is TRBD1 (6 bases). The V and J ends lost 4 bases and 7 bases respectively, with 14 bases between them. Germline CDR1 and CDR2: MGHRA and YSYEKL. The CDR3 runs to 15 residues. The CDR3 nucleotides read TGCGCCAGCAGCCTACGACAGGAGCCAAATTCACCCCTCCACTTT. Its protein product is CASSLRQEPNSPLHF.

This clone was seen more than once but under ten times. CDR3 amino acids: CASSEDEVSPLHF. CDR3 DNA sequence: TGTGCCAGCAGTGAGGATGAGGTGTCACCCCTCCACTTT. The chain recombines TRBV6-5 with TRBJ1-6; no firm D call. This CDR3 is 13 amino acids long. CDR1 and CDR2 from the germline V gene are MNHEY and SVGAGI. Trimming took 5 bases from V and 10 from J, leaving 12 bases between them.

This chain joins TRBV5-1 and TRBJ2-5; D uncertain. This CDR3 is 12 amino acids long. The V gene lost 4 bases and the J gene lost 1 base, with 5 bases spanning the gap. The V gene's germline CDR1 is SGHRS and CDR2 YFSETQ. CDR3 nucleotides: TGCGCCAGCAGCGACTTCCAAGAGACCCAGTACTTC. Translation: CASSDFQETQYF.

The chain carries TRBV6-6 and TRBJ2-3, with 12 bases lining up with TRBD2. This CDR3 is built from 16 residues. Losses at the gene ends were 5 bases for V and 2 bases for J; bases not matched to a gene: 5. Germline lookup yields CDR1 MNHNY and CDR2 SVGAGI (reference sequence). CDR3 DNA: TGTGCCAGCAGTCCTACTAGCGGGGGGTTCACAGATACGCAGTATTTT. It translates to CASSPTSGGFTDTQYF.

The rearrangement joins TRBV28 to TRBJ1-6; D might be TRBD1 (5 bases). The V end was cut by 3 bases, the J end by 7 bases, with 16 bases between. Germline loops: CDR1 MDHEN, CDR2 SYDVKM. This CDR3 comprises 16 residues. The CDR3 is CASSFSRVTENSPLHF. CDR3 nucleotide sequence: TGTGCCAGCAGTTTTTCTAGGGTGACAGAAAATTCACCCCTCCACTTT.

This rearrangement joins TRBV9 to TRBJ1-2; a possible D gene is TRBD1 (6 bases). The CDR3 runs to 14 residues. V was pared by 0 bases and J by 4 bases, with 10 bases between. CDR1 SGDLS and CDR2 YYNGEE come from the germline V gene. DNA of the CDR3: TGTGCCAGCAGCGTAGAGGGGGTTTCCTATGGCTACACCTTC. Translated: CASSVEGVSYGYTF.

This clone appeared once. V gene TRBV7-9 combines with J gene TRBJ2-5, with unresolved D. The DNA end lines up better with TRBJ2-7; the J call may be wrong. Germline V gene lookup returns CDR1 SEHNR and CDR2 FQNEAQ (reference sequence). This CDR3 comprises 16 residues. This chain's CDR3 is CASSYVERSLSYEQYF. The CDR3 nucleotides read TGTGCCAGCAGCTATGTAGAGAGGAGTCTCTCCTACGAGCAGTACTTC.

V gene TRBV5-4 combines with J gene TRBJ1-1; 7 nucleotides line up with TRBD1. The V and J ends lost 4 bases and 10 bases, in that order; junction bases with no gene match: 10. Germline lookup yields CDR1 SGHNT and CDR2 YYREEE (reference sequence). The CDR3 is 13 residues long. The CDR3 here is CASSAYTGAVAFF. The CDR3 coding sequence is TGTGCCAGCAGCGCGTATACAGGGGCGGTAGCTTTCTTT.

This chain uses TRBV5-6 with TRBJ2-5; 8 bases line up with TRBD1. Germline values: CDR1 SGHDT, CDR2 YYEEEE. The CDR3 length is 13 residues. Trimming cost V 6 bases and J 2 bases; bases outside gene matches: 3. CDR3 amino acids: CASIRQGQETQYF. The CDR3 DNA reads TGTGCCAGCATACGACAGGGGCAAGAGACCCAGTACTTC.

The chain employs TRBV25-1 and TRBJ2-7; tentative D call: TRBD1 (6 bases). Germline lookup yields CDR1 MGHDK and CDR2 SYGVNS. The CDR3 runs to 13 residues. Trimming stripped 6 bases from V and 2 bases from J, with 11 bases between. CDR3 nucleotides: TGTGCCAGCAGGGAGACAGGCGCCTACGAGCAGTACTTC. It encodes CASRETGAYEQYF.

The CDR3 is CASSVLAGNAGELFF. In nucleotides, the CDR3 is TGTGCCAGCAGCGTATTAGCGGGAAACGCCGGGGAGCTGTTTTTT. The chain is built from TRBV9 and TRBJ2-2, with 8 bases lining up with TRBD2. With 1 base clipped from V and 6 bases from J, the junction kept 5 bases outside the gene matches. Germline CDR1 is SGDLS and CDR2 is YYNGEE. The CDR3 is made up of 15 amino acids.

This rearrangement joins TRBV10-1 to TRBJ2-1, with 9 bases lining up with TRBD2. This CDR3 spans 17 amino acids. Trimming took 2 bases from V and 7 from J; bases not matched to a gene: 12. CDR1 and CDR2 from the germline V gene are WNHNN and SYGVQD (reference sequence). In DNA form, the CDR3 reads TGCGCCAGCAGTGAGGGGGGCGGGGGGGCATTGGAAAATGAGCAGTTCTTC. Its translation: CASSEGGGGALENEQFF.

This clone showed up just a few times. The J gene is TRBJ2-7, the V gene TRBV5-4, with D tentatively TRBD1 (6 bases). Germline V gives CDR1 SGHNT, CDR2 YYREEE (reference sequence). The CDR3 totals 14 residues. V lost 4 bases to trimming and J lost 5 bases, with 16 bases between them. CDR3 coding DNA: TGTGCCAGCAGCCGAGTAACAGGGATCCACGAGCAGTACTTC. This translates into CASSRVTGIHEQYF.

This rearrangement joins TRBV2 to TRBJ2-5; no clear D. Germline V CDR1 and CDR2: SNHLY, FYNNEI. The germline V and J ends were trimmed by 5 bases and 0 bases, with 7 bases remaining between them. The CDR3 sequence is 13 residues long. The CDR3 DNA follows: TGTGCCAGCAGTCTATTGTACCAAGAGACCCAGTACTTC. Encoded protein: CASSLLYQETQYF.

By sample fraction, this clone is medium-sized. This chain connects TRBV6-5 to TRBJ1-1; 7 bases are shared with TRBD1. Per germline, CDR1 MNHEY and CDR2 SVGAGI. V lost 3 bases, J lost 8 bases, and 9 bases stayed unmatched. The CDR3 extends over 14 amino acids. The CDR3 region is CASSYRGRGEEAFF. In DNA, the CDR3 is TGTGCCAGCAGTTATCGTGGCAGGGGGGAGGAAGCTTTCTTT.

In this sample, this clone turned up once. Here the CDR3 DNA reads TGTGCCAGCAGTGAATCGGGTGAGGGCTATAATTCACCCCTCCACTTT. Residues: CASSESGEGYNSPLHF. The gene calls are TRBV2 and TRBJ1-6; no clear D gene. Germline CDR1 and CDR2: SNHLY and FYNNEI. The CDR3 is 16 amino acids. With 2 bases removed from V and 3 bases from J, the gap between germline ends came to 11 bases.

The gene calls are TRBV25-1 and TRBJ2-5; weak D call: TRBD1 (6 bases). CDR1 is MGHDK and CDR2 is SYGVNS in the germline V gene. V was pared by 3 bases and J by 5 bases, with 19 bases between. The CDR3 extends over 16 amino acids. CDR3 sequence (DNA): TGTGCCAGCAGTGACCAAGCCAGGGGCGGTAGGGAGACCCAGTACTTC. Protein: CASSDQARGGRETQYF. Filled out from reference TRBV25-1 and TRBJ2-5, the complete variable domain reads EADIYQTPRYLVIGTGKKITLECSQTMGHDKMYWYQQDPGMELHLIHYSYGVNSTEKGDLSSESTVSRIRTEHFPLTLESARPSHTSQYLCASSDQARGGRETQYFGPGTRLLVL.

The chain has TRBV11-1 and TRBJ2-2; 9 nucleotides align to TRBD2. Germline lookup yields CDR1 SGHAT and CDR2 FQDESV (reference sequence). This CDR3 is built from 16 residues. V dropped 1 base and J dropped 5; count of bases not matched to a gene: 5. The CDR3 spells CASSLVGLAGTGELFF. CDR3 DNA: TGTGCCAGCAGCTTAGTAGGCCTAGCGGGGACCGGGGAGCTGTTTTTT.

A single count supports this clone. V is TRBV27 and J is TRBJ2-2; possibly TRBD1 for D (6 bases). This CDR3 comprises 16 residues. Trimming shortened V by 3 bases and J by 0 bases, and 11 bases separated the two germline ends. CDR1 MNHEY and CDR2 SMNVEV come from the germline V gene (reference sequence). The CDR3 loop is CASSFRQVPNTGELFF. CDR3 sequence (DNA): TGTGCCAGCAGTTTTCGACAGGTACCGAACACCGGGGAGCTGTTTTTT.

The J gene is TRBJ2-3, the V gene TRBV6-5, with TRBD2 identical over 9 bases. The CDR3 runs to 14 residues. V lost 6 bases and J lost 4; bases outside the gene matches: 5. Germline CDR1 reads MNHEY; CDR2 reads SVGAGI. The CDR3 coding sequence is TGTGCCAGCAGCGCGGGGGGGGAGGCAGATACGCAGTATTTT. Its protein is CASSAGGEADTQYF.

About this clone itself: At one end the junction does not follow the germline gene, possibly because of a read error. The chain uses TRBV7-9 and TRBJ1-2; 7 nucleotides align to TRBD1. The CDR3 loop spans 12 amino acids. Looked up from germline, CDR1 is SEHNR and CDR2 is FQNEAQ (reference sequence). The CDR3 spells CSSSPQGVGYTF. DNA of the CDR3: TGTTCCAGCAGCCCCCAGGGGGTAGGCTACACCTTC.

The gene calls are TRBV7-3 and TRBJ2-1; the match to TRBD2 covers 10 bases. With 5 bases clipped from V and 4 bases from J, the junction kept 5 bases outside the gene matches. The CDR3 is made up of 15 amino acids. The germline CDR1 and CDR2 sequences are SGHTA and FQGTGA. CDR3 sequence reads: CASSEGLAVYNEQFF. In DNA, the CDR3 is TGTGCCAGCAGCGAAGGACTAGCGGTATACAATGAGCAGTTCTTC.

Relative to its sample, this clone is medium-sized. The chain combines TRBV10-3 with TRBJ2-7; tentatively, D is TRBD1 (5 bases). Germline V lookup: CDR1 ENHRY, CDR2 SYGVKD. CDR3 length equals 12 residues. V was cut by 2 bases and J by 3 bases, with 5 bases left in between. DNA of the CDR3: TGTGCCATCAGTGAGGACAGCTACGAGCAGTACTTC. Its protein is CAISEDSYEQYF.

This rearrangement joins TRBV6-1 to TRBJ2-7; a possible D gene is TRBD1 (6 bases). The CDR3 is 14 residues long. Germline CDR1 is MNHNS and CDR2 is SASEGT. Trimming pared 8 bases from V and 0 bases from J, leaving 14 bases between. CDR3 in DNA: TGTGCCAGCTGCTCGGACAGAGTCTCCTACGAGCAGTACTTC. Residues: CASCSDRVSYEQYF.

A few counts support this clone. J is TRBJ2-1 and V is TRBV5-4, with a possible D match to TRBD2 (5 bases). Between the trimmed V and J ends, which lost 0 bases and 3 bases, there was a span of 10 bases. This CDR3 comprises 15 residues. CDR1 is SGHNT and CDR2 is YYREEE in the germline V gene (reference sequence). CDR3 sequence reads: CASSLVLSDYNEQFF. The CDR3 region has the DNA TGTGCCAGCAGCTTGGTTCTTAGCGACTACAATGAGCAGTTCTTC.

The chain is built from TRBV19 and TRBJ2-7; weak D call: TRBD2 (6 bases). Trimming removed 1 base at V and 4 bases at J, with 14 bases between. The CDR3 totals 15 residues. Germline V gene data show CDR1 as LNHDA and CDR2 as SQIVND (reference sequence). CDR3 in DNA: TGTGCCAGTAGTATAGTGAGCGGGCGTATTTACGAGCAGTACTTC. Its protein is CASSIVSGRIYEQYF.

This chain links TRBV7-9 with TRBJ2-3, with D unresolved. The CDR3 runs 14 residues. With 1 base removed from V and 2 bases from J, the gap between germline ends came to 7 bases. The germline CDR1 and CDR2 sequences are SEHNR and FQNEAQ (reference sequence). CDR3 nucleotide sequence: TGTGCCAGCAGCTTAGGAAGCTACACAGATACGCAGTATTTT. Its translation is CASSLGSYTDTQYF. Supplemented by reference TRBV7-9 and TRBJ2-3, the full variable domain reads DTGVSQNPRHKITKRGQNVTFRCDPISEHNRLYWYRQTLGQGPEFLTYFQNEAQLEKSRLLSDRFSAERPKGSFSTLEIQRTEQGDSAMYLCASSLGSYTDTQYFGPGTRLTVL.

V is TRBV5-5 and J is TRBJ1-3; a weak D match, TRBD1 (5 bases). The CDR3 is made up of 15 amino acids. V was cut by 3 bases and J by 0 bases, with 10 bases left in between. Per the germline V gene, CDR1 is SGHKS and CDR2 is YYEKEE (reference sequence). The CDR3 protein is CASSYTGGSGNTIYF. Written as DNA, the CDR3 is TGTGCCAGCAGCTATACCGGGGGCTCTGGAAACACCATATATTTT.

The V call is TRBV5-1, the J call TRBJ2-7, with 9 bases that match TRBD1. The CDR3 is made up of 17 amino acids. With V trimmed by 0 bases and J by 6 bases, 13 bases remained unmatched. From germline, CDR1 is SGHRS and CDR2 YFSETQ. The CDR3 loop is CASSLVALGQGGGEQYF. The CDR3 DNA reads as TGCGCCAGCAGCTTGGTAGCGTTGGGACAGGGAGGAGGCGAGCAGTACTTC.

The chain recombines TRBV11-2 with TRBJ1-3; the D gene is possibly TRBD1 (5 bases). Germline assignment: CDR1 SGHAT and CDR2 FQNNGV. The CDR3 contains 14 residues. Trimming cost V 3 bases and J 4 bases, with 10 bases left between them. CDR3 DNA: TGTGCCAGCAGCTTTTGGGGCTTAGGAAACACCATATATTTT. Protein product: CASSFWGLGNTIYF. The entire variable domain, with the rest obtained from reference TRBV11-2 and TRBJ1-3, is as follows: EAGVAQSPRYKIIEKRQSVAFWCNPISGHATLYWYQQILGQGPKLLIQFQNNGVVDDSQLPKDRFSAERLKGVDSTLKIQPAKLEDSAVYLCASSFWGLGNTIYFGEGSWLTVV.